This paragraph reports one T cell receptor beta chain. Germline V gene lookup returns CDR1 SQVTM and CDR2 ANQGSEA. The length of the CDR3 is 16 residues. The V end lost 5 bases, the J end lost 0 bases, and 17 bases lay between the germline ends. The data stem from a study of shared T cell receptors in the human thymus. Measured with immunoSEQ multiplex PCR; TCRdb has only the in-frame clones, and not every one. The sample shows 650,000 to 950,000 clones, approximately 85% of them seen only once. These data also featured in a second study, about human thymus T cells.

V and J are TRBV29-1 and TRBJ1-5, with D perhaps matching TRBD1 (6 bases). The sample consisted of thymocytes. The source is a girl less than two years old with a congenital heart defect. The CDR3 sequence is CSVSYSGHYSNQPQHF. DNA for the CDR3: TGCAGCGTTTCTTACTCGGGACATTATAGCAATCAGCCCCAGCATTTT.